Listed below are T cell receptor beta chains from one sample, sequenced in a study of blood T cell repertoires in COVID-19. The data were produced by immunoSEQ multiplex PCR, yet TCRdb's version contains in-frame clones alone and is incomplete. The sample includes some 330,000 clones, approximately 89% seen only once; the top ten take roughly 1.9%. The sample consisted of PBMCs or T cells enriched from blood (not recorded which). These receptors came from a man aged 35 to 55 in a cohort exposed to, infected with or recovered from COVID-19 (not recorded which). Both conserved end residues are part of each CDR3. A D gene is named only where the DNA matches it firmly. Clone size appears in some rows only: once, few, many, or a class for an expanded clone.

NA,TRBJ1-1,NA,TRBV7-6,CASSLGQINTEAFF,TGTGCCAGCAGCTTAGGGCAGATAAACACTGAAGCTTTCTTT
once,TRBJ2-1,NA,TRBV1,CTSSQVETGEFF,TGCACCAGCAGCCAGGTGGAAACAGGGGAGTTCTTC
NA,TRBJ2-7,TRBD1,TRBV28,CASSRGGQGRYEQYF,TGTGCCAGCAGTAGAGGGGGACAGGGTCGCTACGAGCAGTACTTC
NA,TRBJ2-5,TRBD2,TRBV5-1,CASTPGLQETQYF,TGCGCCAGCACGCCGGGACTACAAGAGACCCAGTACTTC
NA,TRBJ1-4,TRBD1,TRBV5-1,CASSLRGAGGLVEKLFF,TGCGCCAGCAGCTTGAGAGGGGCAGGGGGCTTAGTTGAAAAACTGTTTTTT
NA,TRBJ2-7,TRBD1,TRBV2,CASNPGTGYEQYF,TGTGCCAGCAATCCCGGGACAGGGTACGAGCAGTACTTC
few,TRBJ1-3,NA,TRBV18,CASSPRGLSGNTIYF,TGTGCCAGCTCACCCAGGGGCCTCTCTGGAAACACCATATATTTT
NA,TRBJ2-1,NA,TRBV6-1,CASSELRSSYNEQFF,TGTGCCAGCAGTGAGTTGAGGAGCTCCTACAATGAGCAGTTCTTC
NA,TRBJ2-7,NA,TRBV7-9,CASSLNLYEQYF,TGTGCCAGCAGCTTAAACCTATACGAGCAGTACTTC
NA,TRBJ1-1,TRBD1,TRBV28,CASSGVDRGNEAFF,TGTGCCAGCAGTGGGGTAGACAGGGGGAATGAAGCTTTCTTT
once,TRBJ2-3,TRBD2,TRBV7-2,CASRRRGITDTQYF,TGTGCCAGCAGACGGCGGGGGATCACAGATACGCAGTATTTT
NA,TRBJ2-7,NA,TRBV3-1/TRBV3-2,CASSQKRGGYYEQYF,TGTGCCAGCAGCCAAAAAAGAGGGGGTTACTACGAGCAGTACTTC
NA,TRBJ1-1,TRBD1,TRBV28,CASSLQGAFKAFF,TGTGCCAGCAGTCTCCAGGGGGCGTTCAAAGCTTTCTTT
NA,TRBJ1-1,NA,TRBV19,CASSIEEGSEAFF,TGTGCCAGTAGTATAGAGGAAGGGAGTGAAGCTTTCTTT
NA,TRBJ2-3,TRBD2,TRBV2,CASRSGSSTDTQYF,TGTGCCAGCAGGAGCGGGAGCAGCACAGATACGCAGTATTTT
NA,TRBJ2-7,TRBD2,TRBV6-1,CASSEALAGALSSYEQYF,TGTGCCAGCAGTGAAGCTTTAGCGGGAGCGTTAAGCTCCTACGAGCAGTACTTC
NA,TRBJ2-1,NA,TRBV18,CASSPGTSYNEQFF,TGTGCCAGCTCACCCGGGACATCATACAATGAGCAGTTCTTC
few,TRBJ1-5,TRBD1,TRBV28,CASSSSEGASNQPQHF,TGTGCCAGCAGTTCCTCGGAGGGGGCGAGCAATCAGCCCCAGCATTTT
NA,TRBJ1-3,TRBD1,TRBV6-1,CASSEGSGGSTGNTIYF,TGTGCCAGCAGTGAAGGGTCAGGGGGAAGTACTGGAAACACCATATATTTT
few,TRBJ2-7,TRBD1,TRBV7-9,CASSLPRQGDHEQYF,TGTGCCAGCAGCTTACCGAGACAGGGTGACCACGAGCAGTACTTC
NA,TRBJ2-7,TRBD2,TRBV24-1,CATSDLASGSYEQYF,TGTGCCACCAGTGATTTGGCTAGCGGGAGTTACGAGCAGTACTTC
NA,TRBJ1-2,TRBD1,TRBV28,CASSSHGQEANYGYTF,TGTGCCAGCAGTTCGCACGGACAGGAAGCTAACTATGGCTACACCTTC
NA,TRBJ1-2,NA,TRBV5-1,CASSLSSASGYTF,TGCGCCAGCAGCTTGAGTAGTGCTTCTGGCTACACCTTC
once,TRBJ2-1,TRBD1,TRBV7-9,CASSPPGTGGNEQFF,TGTGCCAGCAGCCCTCCCGGGACAGGGGGCAATGAGCAGTTCTTC
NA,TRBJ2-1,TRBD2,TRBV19,CASSITLAGGYNEQFF,TGTGCCAGTAGTATAACACTAGCGGGAGGCTACAATGAGCAGTTCTTC
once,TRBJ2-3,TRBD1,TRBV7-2,CASSLDRERTQYF,TGTGCCAGCAGCTTGGACAGGGAGAGGACGCAGTATTTT
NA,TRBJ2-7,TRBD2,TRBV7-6,CASSLGGRGSYEQYF,TGTGCCAGCAGCTTAGGAGGGAGGGGCTCCTACGAGCAGTACTTC
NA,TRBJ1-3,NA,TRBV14,CASSPQKFGNTIYF,TGTGCCAGCAGCCCACAGAAGTTTGGAAACACCATATATTTT
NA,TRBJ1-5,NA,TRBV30,CAWSLGGNNQPQHF,TGTGCCTGGAGTTTGGGAGGGAACAATCAGCCCCAGCATTTT
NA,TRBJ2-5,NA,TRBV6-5,CASSYSGRQTQYF,TGTGCCAGCAGTTACTCGGGCAGACAGACCCAGTACTTC
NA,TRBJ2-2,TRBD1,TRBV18,CASSPILGTANTGELFF,TGTGCCAGCTCACCAATCTTAGGGACAGCGAACACCGGGGAGCTGTTTTTT
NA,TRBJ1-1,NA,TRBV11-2,CASRKVGVTEAFF,TGTGCCAGCAGAAAAGTCGGGGTGACTGAAGCTTTCTTT
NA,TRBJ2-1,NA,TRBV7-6,CASSHLGNEQFF,TGTGCCAGCAGCCATCTAGGCAATGAGCAGTTCTTC
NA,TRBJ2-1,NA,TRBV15,CATSGKYDEQFF,TGTGCCACCTCGGGGAAGTACGATGAGCAGTTCTTC
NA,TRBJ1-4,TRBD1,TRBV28,CASHDRGLDNEKLFF,TGTGCCAGCCACGACAGGGGGCTTGATAATGAAAAACTGTTTTTT
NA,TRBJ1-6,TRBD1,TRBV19,CASSTQGADNSPLHF,TGTGCCAGTAGTACCCAGGGGGCGGATAATTCACCCCTCCACTTT
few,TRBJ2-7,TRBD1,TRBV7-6,CASSLGTGGSYEQYF,TGTGCCAGCAGCTTAGGGACAGGGGGCTCCTACGAGCAGTACTTC
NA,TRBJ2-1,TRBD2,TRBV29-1,CSVDSASGHSSYNEQFF,TGCAGCGTTGATTCGGCTAGCGGCCATTCCTCCTACAATGAGCAGTTCTTC